Listed here are 27 T cell receptor beta chains from one sample, sequenced in a study of lymphopenia after photon versus proton radiotherapy. TCRdb keeps only in-frame clones here, not all; method: immunoSEQ multiplex PCR. The sample consists of under 75,000 clones, approximately 90% of them appearing once. The starting material was peripheral blood, obtained from a patient treated with photon-based radiotherapy. Source of these receptors: a woman aged 40-49 years with cholangiocarcinoma.

V and J are TRBV4-2 and TRBJ2-2; D is uncertain. From germline, CDR1 is LGHNA and CDR2 YNFKEQ. The V gene lost 0 bases and the J gene lost 5 bases, with 10 bases spanning the gap. There are 15 residues in the CDR3. This chain's CDR3 is CASSQEPGPTGELFF. Written as DNA, the CDR3 is TGTGCCAGCAGCCAAGAACCCGGGCCGACCGGGGAGCTGTTTTTT.

The rearrangement joins TRBV5-1 to TRBJ2-5; TRBD2 agrees at 13 bases. Germline V gives CDR1 SGHRS, CDR2 YFSETQ. The CDR3 consists of 16 residues. V lost 2 bases, J lost 5 bases, and 6 bases stayed unmatched. CDR3 nucleotides: TGCGCCAGCAGCTTCACTAGCGGGGGGGCCGGCGAGACCCAGTACTTC. Translated: CASSFTSGGAGETQYF.

The chain links TRBV6-1 to TRBJ2-1; D not certain. The CDR3 is 12 residues long. Between the trimmed V and J ends, which lost 4 bases and 6 bases, there was a span of 7 bases. Germline CDR1 is MNHNS and CDR2 is SASEGT. CDR3 coding DNA: TGTGCCAGCAGTGGACCCTTCAATGAGCAGTTCTTC. Translated, it gives CASSGPFNEQFF.

V is TRBV27 and J is TRBJ2-6, with D perhaps TRBD1 (6 bases). Germline lookup yields CDR1 MNHEY and CDR2 SMNVEV (reference sequence). The CDR3 loop spans 16 amino acids. Trimming pared 2 bases from V and 4 bases from J, leaving 12 bases between. The CDR3 nucleotides are TGTGCCAGCAGTTTAAGGTTGGGGACAGGGGCCAACGTCCTGACTTTC. It encodes CASSLRLGTGANVLTF.

The V call is TRBV5-1, the J call TRBJ2-5; D is unclear. The ends were cut back, 0 bases at V and 5 bases at J, with 11 bases in the middle. The CDR3 runs 14 residues. Germline V gene data show CDR1 as SGHRS and CDR2 as YFSETQ. The DNA for the CDR3 is TGCGCCAGCAGCTTGGTGGCTACCGGGGAGACCCAGTACTTC. It is translated as CASSLVATGETQYF.

The chain couples TRBV27 to TRBJ1-1; D gene ambiguous. The CDR3 is 14 residues long. Germline-derived CDR1 and CDR2 are MNHEY and SMNVEV (reference sequence). V was pared by 5 bases and J by 0 bases, with 10 bases between. The CDR3 here is CASSPRVLNTEAFF. The CDR3 nucleotides read TGTGCCAGCAGTCCGCGGGTCCTGAACACTGAAGCTTTCTTT.

This sequence joins TRBV19 and TRBJ1-2; TRBD1 aligns across 7 bases. Germline V lookup: CDR1 LNHDA, CDR2 SQIVND (reference sequence). V lost 7 bases, J lost 8 bases, and 13 bases stayed unmatched. This CDR3 is built from 14 residues. As DNA, the CDR3 is TGTGCCAGTATATCCGGGGACAGTTGGAGAGGCTACACCTTC. It encodes CASISGDSWRGYTF.

The gene calls are TRBV7-2 and TRBJ1-2; D may be TRBD1 (5 bases). The CDR3 is 15 amino acids. Trimming removed 3 bases at V and 5 bases at J, with 16 bases between. From germline, CDR1 is SGHTA and CDR2 FQGNSA. The CDR3 is CASSFQRGSGYGYTF. The DNA of the CDR3 is TGTGCCAGCAGCTTCCAACGGGGGTCGGGGTATGGCTACACCTTC.

The rearrangement uses TRBV27 and TRBJ2-7, with D maybe TRBD1 (6 bases). The CDR3 covers 15 residues. V gave up 3 bases and J gave up 2 bases, with 14 bases separating them. Looked up from germline, CDR1 is MNHEY and CDR2 is SMNVEV (reference sequence). This chain's CDR3 is CASSFQGHGPYEQYF. CDR3 coding DNA: TGTGCCAGCAGTTTTCAGGGACATGGACCCTACGAGCAGTACTTC.

The V call is TRBV29-1, the J call TRBJ1-2; D remains ambiguous. With 4 bases removed from V and 4 bases from J, the gap between germline ends came to 10 bases. This CDR3 is built from 12 residues. Germline CDR1 SQVTM, CDR2 ANQGSEA. The CDR3 sequence: CSVGSVGYGYTF. The CDR3, as DNA: TGCAGCGTTGGGAGTGTGGGCTATGGCTACACCTTC.

Concerning this clone itself: The limits of the CDR3 on the DNA are not certain, so only TCRdb's listed CDR3 is given. The J gene is TRBJ2-1, the V gene TRBV19; the table assigns TRBD2, which was not confirmed against the DNA. The germline gives CDR1 LNHDA, CDR2 SQIVND (reference sequence). Including both end residues, the CDR3 is 11 amino acids long. The CDR3: CASSILASLVF.

V usage is TRBV6-1 and J usage is TRBJ2-5; unclear D gene. Trimming took off 1 base at V and 5 bases at J, with 14 bases between the two ends. The CDR3 runs 15 residues. The germline CDR1 and CDR2 sequences are MNHNS and SASEGT. CDR3 residues: CASSEGSGKTETQYF. CDR3 sequence (DNA): TGTGCCAGCAGTGAAGGATCGGGTAAGACGGAGACCCAGTACTTC.

CDR3 in DNA: TGTGCCATTACCTCCGGGACAGGGGGCTTTGGCACTGAAGCTTTCTTT. Translated: CAITSGTGGFGTEAFF. The chain uses TRBV19 and TRBJ1-1, with TRBD1 matching 12 bases. V lost 10 bases, J lost 4 bases, and 13 bases stayed unmatched. Per germline, CDR1 LNHDA and CDR2 SQIVND (reference sequence). The CDR3 has 16 amino acids.

The chain carries TRBV5-1 and TRBJ2-7; TRBD1 matches 9 bases. V dropped 4 bases and J dropped 7; count of bases not matched to a gene: 12. Germline CDR1 and CDR2: SGHRS and YFSETQ. CDR3 length equals 15 residues. DNA for the CDR3: TGCGCCAGCAGCCCCAAACAGGGGGCTTTGTGGGAGCAGTACTTC. Its protein is CASSPKQGALWEQYF.

The V call is TRBV20-1, the J call TRBJ1-2; D uncertain. V was clipped by 5 bases and J by 5 bases, with 9 bases between them. CDR1 DFQATT and CDR2 SNEGSKA come from the germline V gene (reference sequence). The CDR3 has 11 amino acids. CDR3 sequence (DNA): TGCAGTGCTCCCCAAGAGTATGGCTACACCTTC. Its protein is CSAPQEYGYTF.

The chain has TRBV30 and TRBJ1-2; 10 bases match TRBD1. The CDR3 spans 15 residues. Looked up from germline, CDR1 is GTSNPN and CDR2 is SVGIG (reference sequence). The junction had 11 bases not matched to a gene; V was cut back by 3 bases and J by 7 bases. Here the CDR3 reads CAWSRTGGSWSGYTF. For the CDR3, the DNA is TGTGCCTGGAGCCGGACAGGGGGTTCCTGGTCTGGCTACACCTTC.

V is TRBV28 and J is TRBJ1-2; 10 bases are shared with TRBD1. The length of the CDR3 is 14 residues. Germline CDR1 and CDR2: MDHEN and SYDVKM. After removal of 5 bases from V and 7 bases from J, the junction contained 7 bases not matched to a gene. The chain's CDR3 is CASSPDRGLGGYTF. Here the CDR3 DNA reads TGTGCCAGCAGTCCCGACAGGGGGCTAGGTGGCTACACCTTC.

The rearrangement links TRBV9 to TRBJ1-1, with D hard to call. The CDR3 loop spans 13 amino acids. Trimming took off 2 bases at V and 0 bases at J, with 5 bases between the two ends. CDR1 is SGDLS, CDR2 YYNGEE, per germline. The CDR3: CASSVHMNTEAFF. The DNA for the CDR3 is TGTGCCAGCAGCGTTCATATGAACACTGAAGCTTTCTTT. The full variable domain, rest sourced from reference TRBV9 and TRBJ1-1, is DSGVTQTPKHLITATGQRVTLRCSPRSGDLSVYWYQQSLDQGLQFLIQYYNGEERAKGNILERFSAQQFPDLHSELNLSSLELGDSALYFCASSVHMNTEAFFGQGTRLTVV.

The J gene is TRBJ2-7, the V gene TRBV28; D call uncertain. V was clipped by 4 bases and J by 4 bases, with 5 bases between them. The length of the CDR3 is 11 residues. The V gene's germline CDR1 is MDHEN and CDR2 SYDVKM. The CDR3 loop is CASSWTYEQYF. The CDR3, as DNA: TGTGCCAGCAGTTGGACGTACGAGCAGTACTTC.

The chain recombines TRBV11-2 with TRBJ2-7; maybe TRBD2 (7 bases). CDR3 size: 15 residues. Germline V gene lookup returns CDR1 SGHAT and CDR2 FQNNGV. Between the trimmed V and J ends, which lost 8 bases and 5 bases, there was a span of 22 bases. CDR3 coding DNA: TGTGCCAGCTACTCCGGGGGCGGGAGTCCTCACGAGCAGTACTTC. As protein: CASYSGGGSPHEQYF.

This clone was observed once. The rearrangement joins TRBV10-2 to TRBJ1-1; the D is unclear. CDR3 length equals 13 residues. Trimming left V 4 bases short and J 6 bases short, with 12 bases between. CDR1 is WSHSY, CDR2 SAAADI, per germline. CDR3 in amino acids: CASSVSLSSEAFF. Written as DNA, the CDR3 is TGCGCCAGCAGTGTTAGCCTGTCTTCTGAAGCTTTCTTT.

The chain links TRBV2 to TRBJ1-1, with D uncertain. The CDR3 totals 13 residues. Germline lookup yields CDR1 SNHLY and CDR2 FYNNEI. Deletions cut 3 bases from V and 1 base from J, with 6 bases between. The CDR3 sequence is CASSDGRNTEAFF. The CDR3 DNA reads as TGTGCCAGCAGTGATGGACGGAACACTGAAGCTTTCTTT. Drawing the rest from reference TRBV2 and TRBJ1-1, the complete variable domain is EPEVTQTPSHQVTQMGQEVILRCVPISNHLYFYWYRQILGQKVEFLVSFYNNEISEKSEIFDDQFSVERPDGSNFTLKIRSTKLEDSAMYFCASSDGRNTEAFFGQGTRLTVV.

The chain uses TRBV7-6 and TRBJ2-2; 8 nucleotides agree with TRBD1. The germline CDR1 and CDR2 sequences are SGHVS and FNYEAQ. The CDR3 is made up of 18 amino acids. J lost 6 bases, V lost 2 bases, and 14 bases had no gene match. DNA for the CDR3: TGTGCCAGCAGCTTAACGCTGCAGGGGGCGGTGGATGCCGGGGAGCTGTTTTTT. Its translation is CASSLTLQGAVDAGELFF.

CDR3 in amino acids: CASSYSNSPNYGYTF. For the CDR3, the DNA is TGTGCCAGCAGTTACTCGAACAGTCCTAACTATGGCTACACCTTC. The rearrangement uses TRBV6-5 and TRBJ1-2; D is undetermined. V lost 0 bases, J lost 0 bases, and 8 bases lay in between. The CDR3 sequence is 15 residues long. Germline CDR1 and CDR2: MNHEY and SVGAGI.

This clone was seen only once. CDR3 sequence (DNA): TGTGCCAGCAGCTTAGAGGGACAGGGAGGCGAGCAGTACTTC. It yields the protein CASSLEGQGGEQYF. This chain connects TRBV7-9 to TRBJ2-7, with TRBD1 identical over 9 bases. The J segment lost 6 bases and the V segment lost 1 base, leaving 4 bases of the junction unmatched. Germline CDR1 and CDR2: SEHNR and FQNEAQ (reference sequence). CDR3 length: 14 residues. Full variable domain (missing parts from reference TRBV7-9 and TRBJ2-7): DTGVSQNPRHKITKRGQNVTFRCDPISEHNRLYWYRQTLGQGPEFLTYFQNEAQLEKSRLLSDRFSAERPKGSFSTLEIQRTEQGDSAMYLCASSLEGQGGEQYFGPGTRLTVT.

The chain carries TRBV6-5 and TRBJ1-5, with D unclear. The CDR3 spans 14 residues. V dropped 4 bases and J dropped 3 bases, with 10 bases sitting between them. Per the germline V gene, CDR1 is MNHEY and CDR2 is SVGAGI. Here the CDR3 DNA reads TGTGCCAGCAGTTTAACGAGGGCCAATCAGCCCCAGCATTTT. It codes for CASSLTRANQPQHF.

This clone is a singleton in its sample. This rearrangement joins TRBV28 to TRBJ1-4, with D possibly being TRBD1 (6 bases). The CDR3 runs 13 residues. Trimming cost V 8 bases and J 6 bases, with 13 bases left between them. CDR1 MDHEN and CDR2 SYDVKM come from the germline V gene. The DNA of the CDR3 is TGTGCCAGCTCCTCGGGGGCGCATGAAAAACTGTTTTTT. This codes for CASSSGAHEKLFF.